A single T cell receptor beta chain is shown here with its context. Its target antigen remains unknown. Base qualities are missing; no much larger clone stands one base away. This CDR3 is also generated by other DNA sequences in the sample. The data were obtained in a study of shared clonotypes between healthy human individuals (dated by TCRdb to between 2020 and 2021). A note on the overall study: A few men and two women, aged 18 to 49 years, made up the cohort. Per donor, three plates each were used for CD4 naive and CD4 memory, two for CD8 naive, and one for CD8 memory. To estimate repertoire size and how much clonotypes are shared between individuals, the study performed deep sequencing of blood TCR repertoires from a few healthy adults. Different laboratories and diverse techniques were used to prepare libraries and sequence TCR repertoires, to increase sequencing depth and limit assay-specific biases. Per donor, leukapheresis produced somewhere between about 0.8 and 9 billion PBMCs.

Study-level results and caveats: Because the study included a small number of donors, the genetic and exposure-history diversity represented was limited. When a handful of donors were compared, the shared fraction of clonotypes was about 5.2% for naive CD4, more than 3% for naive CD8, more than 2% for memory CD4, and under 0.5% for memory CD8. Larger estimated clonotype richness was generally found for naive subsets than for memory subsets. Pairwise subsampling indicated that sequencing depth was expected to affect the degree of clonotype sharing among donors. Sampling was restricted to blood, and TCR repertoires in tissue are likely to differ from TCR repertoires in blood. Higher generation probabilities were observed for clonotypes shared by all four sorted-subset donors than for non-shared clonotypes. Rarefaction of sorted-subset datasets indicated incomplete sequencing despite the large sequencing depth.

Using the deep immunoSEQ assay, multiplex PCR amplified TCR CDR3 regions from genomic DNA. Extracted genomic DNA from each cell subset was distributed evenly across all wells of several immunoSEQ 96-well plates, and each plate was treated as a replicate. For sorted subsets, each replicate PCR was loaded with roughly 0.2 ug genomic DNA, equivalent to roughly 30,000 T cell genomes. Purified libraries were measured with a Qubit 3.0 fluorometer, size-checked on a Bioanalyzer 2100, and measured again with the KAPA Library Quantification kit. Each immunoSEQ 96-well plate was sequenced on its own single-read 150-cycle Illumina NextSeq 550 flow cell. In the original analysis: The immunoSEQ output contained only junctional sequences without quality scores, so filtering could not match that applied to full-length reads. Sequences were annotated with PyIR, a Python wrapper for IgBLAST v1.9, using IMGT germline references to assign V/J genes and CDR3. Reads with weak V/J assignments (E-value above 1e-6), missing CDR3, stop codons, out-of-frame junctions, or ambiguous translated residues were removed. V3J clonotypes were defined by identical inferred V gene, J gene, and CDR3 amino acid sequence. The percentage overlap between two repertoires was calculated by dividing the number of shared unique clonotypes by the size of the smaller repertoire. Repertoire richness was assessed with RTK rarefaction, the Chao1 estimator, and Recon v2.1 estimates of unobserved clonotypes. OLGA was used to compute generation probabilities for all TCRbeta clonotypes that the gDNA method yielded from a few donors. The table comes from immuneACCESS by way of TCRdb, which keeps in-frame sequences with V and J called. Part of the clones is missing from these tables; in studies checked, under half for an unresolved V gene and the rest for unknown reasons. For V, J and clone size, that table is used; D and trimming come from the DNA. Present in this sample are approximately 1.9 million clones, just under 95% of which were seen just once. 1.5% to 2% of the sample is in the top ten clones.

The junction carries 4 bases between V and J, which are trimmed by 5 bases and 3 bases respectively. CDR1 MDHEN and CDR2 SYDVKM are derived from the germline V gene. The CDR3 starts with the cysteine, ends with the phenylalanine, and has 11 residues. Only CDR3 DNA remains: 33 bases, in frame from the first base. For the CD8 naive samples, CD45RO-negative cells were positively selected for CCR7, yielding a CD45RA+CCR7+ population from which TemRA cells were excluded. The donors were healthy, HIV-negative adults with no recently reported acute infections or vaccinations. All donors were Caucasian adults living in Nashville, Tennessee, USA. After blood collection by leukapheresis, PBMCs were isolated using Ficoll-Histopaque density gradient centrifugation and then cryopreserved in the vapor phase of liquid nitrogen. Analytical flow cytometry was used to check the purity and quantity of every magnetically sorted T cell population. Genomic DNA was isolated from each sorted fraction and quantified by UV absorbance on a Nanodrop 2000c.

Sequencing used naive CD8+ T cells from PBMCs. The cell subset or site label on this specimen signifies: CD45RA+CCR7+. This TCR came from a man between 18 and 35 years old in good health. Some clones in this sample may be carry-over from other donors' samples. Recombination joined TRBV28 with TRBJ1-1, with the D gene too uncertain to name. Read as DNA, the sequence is TGTGCCAGCAGTCCGGACACTGAAGCTTTCTTT. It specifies CASSPDTEAFF.